This paragraph covers one T cell receptor (beta chain) sequence. No antigen is known for it. The data originate from a study of cytomegalovirus exposure and HLA in healthy donors. 60 Vbeta and 13 Jbeta primers were used in PCR. Generated by immunoSEQ multiplex PCR, the TCRdb table keeps only in-frame clones and is missing some. The table includes over 75,000 clones, under 80% detected once. Germline V CDR1 and CDR2: MDHEN, SYDVKM. This CDR3 contains 13 residues. V was trimmed by 2 bases and J by 4 bases, leaving 9 bases between them. General study results and limits: Follow-up analysis later connected one missense variant in DCLRE1C with trimming of TCR beta V- and J-genes.

The chain uses TRBV28 and TRBJ2-7, with D possibly matching TRBD1 (5 bases). The clonotype comes from a man between 35 and 55 years old in good health and CMV-seropositive. The sample was PBMCs. The CDR3 is CASSLTRAYEQYF. In DNA, the CDR3 is TGTGCCAGCAGTTTAACCAGGGCATACGAGCAGTACTTC.